The next 18 T cell receptor beta chains were all read from a single sample in a study of blood T cell repertoires in COVID-19. Libraries were prepared by immunoSEQ multiplex PCR; TCRdb keeps only in-frame clonotypes and omits some of them. There are under 35,000 clones in the sample; 65% to 90% occur only once, and 25% lies in the top ten. Specimen: peripheral blood. These TCRs come from a man aged 70-80 years with active COVID-19.

This clone has just a few counts. This chain links TRBV19 with TRBJ2-2, with a weak D call TRBD2 (6 bases). V was shortened by 4 bases and J by 3 bases, with 9 bases between the two germline ends. The CDR3 runs to 14 residues. Germline V gene data show CDR1 as LNHDA and CDR2 as SQIVND (reference sequence). CDR3 residues: CASSKGGDTGELFF. In DNA, the CDR3 is TGTGCCAGTAGTAAGGGAGGTGACACCGGGGAGCTGTTTTTT. The full variable domain, its missing parts supplied by reference TRBV19 and TRBJ2-2, is DGGITQSPKYLFRKEGQNVTLSCEQNLNHDAMYWYRQDPGQGLRLIYYSQIVNDFQKGDIAEGYSVSREKKESFPLTVTSAQKNPTAFYLCASSKGGDTGELFFGEGSRLTVL.

The chain combines TRBV5-1 with TRBJ2-3; a weak D match, TRBD1 (5 bases). Germline CDR1 is SGHRS and CDR2 is YFSETQ. This CDR3 region has 14 residues. V was clipped by 0 bases and J by 1 base, with 6 bases between them. This CDR3 reads CASSLVQGTDTQYF. DNA of the CDR3: TGCGCCAGCAGCTTGGTACAGGGCACAGATACGCAGTATTTT.

This clone was picked up a small number of times. The gene calls are TRBV2 and TRBJ1-1, with D unclear. CDR1 and CDR2 (germline): SNHLY, FYNNEI. Between the trimmed V and J ends, which lost 7 bases and 5 bases, there was a span of 14 bases. The CDR3 covers 13 residues. The CDR3 reads CASKEQLDTEAFF. DNA for the CDR3: TGTGCCAGCAAAGAACAACTAGATACTGAAGCTTTCTTT.

For the CDR3, the DNA is TGTGCCAGCAGCTTAGTTGCGGGGTGGGAGCTGTTTTTT. This translates into CASSLVAGWELFF. The gene calls are TRBV11-2 and TRBJ2-2; a weak D match, TRBD2 (6 bases). CDR1 and CDR2 from the germline V gene are SGHAT and FQNNGV. With 1 base removed from V and 9 bases from J, the gap between germline ends came to 9 bases. The CDR3 sequence is 13 residues long.

The J gene is TRBJ2-3, the V gene TRBV2; TRBD1 agrees at 7 bases. After removal of 2 bases from V and 6 bases from J, the junction contained 5 bases not matched to a gene. Per the germline V gene, CDR1 is SNHLY and CDR2 is FYNNEI. The CDR3 covers 14 residues. This CDR3 is CASSEIDRADTQYF. CDR3 DNA sequence: TGTGCCAGCAGTGAAATCGACAGGGCTGATACGCAGTATTTT.

The chain carries TRBV5-1 and TRBJ2-3; 8 positions match TRBD1. J was trimmed by 4 bases and V by 4 bases; bases with no gene match: 5. This CDR3 region has 14 residues. Germline-derived CDR1 and CDR2 are SGHRS and YFSETQ. The CDR3 DNA sequence: TGCGCCAGCAGCATAGGACAGGGTCCAGATACGCAGTATTTT. The encoded protein is CASSIGQGPDTQYF.

A single count supports this clone. The chain couples TRBV5-4 to TRBJ2-5; no definite D call. CDR3 length: 13 amino acids. Per the germline V gene, CDR1 is SGHNT and CDR2 is YYREEE (reference sequence). V lost 4 bases to trimming and J lost 0 bases, with 7 bases between them. The CDR3 is CASSREDQETQYF. CDR3 DNA: TGTGCCAGCAGCCGAGAGGACCAAGAGACCCAGTACTTC. Full variable domain (rest looked up from reference TRBV5-4 and TRBJ2-5): ETGVTQSPTHLIKTRGQQVTLRCSSQSGHNTVSWYQQALGQGPQFIFQYYREEENGRGNFPPRFSGLQFPNYSSELNVNALELDDSALYLCASSREDQETQYFGPGTRLLVL.

The V gene is TRBV3-1 (or the pseudogene TRBV3-2), the J gene TRBJ1-4, with TRBD1 as a possible D gene (6 bases). This CDR3 contains 16 residues. Germline CDR1 is LGHDT and CDR2 is YNNKEL (reference sequence). The V and J ends lost 5 bases and 1 base respectively, with 14 bases between them. The CDR3 DNA sequence: TGTGCCAGCAGCTCCGGACAGCAATTAACTAATGAAAAACTGTTTTTT. It encodes CASSSGQQLTNEKLFF.

This clone was picked up one time. The V call is TRBV7-2, the J call TRBJ1-2; D perhaps matches TRBD1 (6 bases). Germline assignment: CDR1 SGHTA and CDR2 FQGNSA. Trimming pared 5 bases from V and 5 bases from J, leaving 24 bases between. The CDR3 spans 17 residues. The CDR3 here is CASSPSPVDRILYGYTF. DNA for the CDR3: TGTGCCAGCAGCCCATCCCCCGTCGACAGGATCTTATATGGCTACACCTTC.

This clone is categorized as medium-sized. This sequence joins TRBV6-5 and TRBJ2-1; 13 positions match TRBD2. With 5 bases clipped from V and 6 bases from J, the junction kept 4 bases outside the gene matches. The CDR3 totals 15 residues. The germline V gene has CDR1 MNHEY and CDR2 SVGAGI. CDR3 nucleotides: TGTGCCAGCAGTCGACTAGCGGGGGGCCCCAATGAGCAGTTCTTC. Translation: CASSRLAGGPNEQFF.

The rearrangement links TRBV19 to TRBJ1-1; D gene ambiguous. V dropped 3 bases and J dropped 3 bases, with 11 bases sitting between them. This CDR3 region has 14 residues. Germline CDR1 LNHDA, CDR2 SQIVND (reference sequence). The CDR3 DNA is TGTGCCAGTAGTATCGCAGGTACCGACACTGAAGCTTTCTTT. Its translation: CASSIAGTDTEAFF.

The chain employs TRBV21-1 and TRBJ2-5; TRBD1, the table's D call, was not compared with the DNA. TRBV21-1 is tagged as a pseudogene. The CDR3 runs to 16 residues. The CDR3: CASSKKVRTVQETQYF. The CDR3 DNA sequence: TGTGCCAGCAGCAAAAAAGTGCGGACAGTCCAAGAGACCCAGTACTTC.

The chain employs TRBV9 and TRBJ2-7; 10 bases are shared with TRBD2. In germline, CDR1 is SGDLS, CDR2 YYNGEE. This CDR3 spans 16 amino acids. The junction had 7 bases not matched to a gene; V was cut back by 0 bases and J by 4 bases. DNA of the CDR3: TGTGCCAGCAGCGTAGATGGTAGCGGGGGGCAGTACGAGCAGTACTTC. It translates to CASSVDGSGGQYEQYF.

The chain has TRBV12-3 or TRBV12-4 and TRBJ2-7, with D possibly matching TRBD1 (5 bases). V was cut by 4 bases and J by 3 bases, with 7 bases left in between. This CDR3 is built from 12 residues. The CDR3 coding sequence is TGTGCCAGCAGTTCCGACAGCTACGAGCAGTACTTC. It translates to CASSSDSYEQYF.

The chain carries TRBV27 and TRBJ1-4, with a possible D match to TRBD1 (6 bases). The V gene's germline CDR1 is MNHEY and CDR2 SMNVEV (reference sequence). The CDR3 loop spans 13 amino acids. V dropped 1 base and J dropped 8 bases, with 8 bases sitting between them. CDR3 DNA: TGTGCCAGCAGTTTATTGGGGACAGAAAAACTGTTTTTT. This encodes CASSLLGTEKLFF.

The chain has TRBV13 and TRBJ2-6; TRBD2 is a possible D gene (5 bases). Trimming stripped 11 bases from V and 3 bases from J, with 8 bases between. In germline, CDR1 is PRHDT, CDR2 FYEKMQ (reference sequence). This CDR3 region has 12 residues. The CDR3 loop reads CASEGGANVLTF. In nucleotides, the CDR3 is TGTGCCTCCGAGGGTGGGGCCAACGTCCTGACTTTC.

The chain couples TRBV7-3 to TRBJ2-3; D possibly corresponds to TRBD1 (5 bases). The CDR3 loop spans 15 amino acids. Per the germline V gene, CDR1 is SGHTA and CDR2 is FQGTGA. V lost 3 bases, J lost 0 bases, and 10 bases lay in between. CDR3 residues: CASSLQGLSTDTQYF. CDR3 sequence (DNA): TGTGCCAGCAGCTTGCAGGGATTAAGCACAGATACGCAGTATTTT. The entire variable domain, with the rest obtained from reference TRBV7-3 and TRBJ2-3, is as follows: GAGVSQTPSNKVTEKGKYVELRCDPISGHTALYWYRQSLGQGPEFLIYFQGTGAADDSGLPNDRFFAVRPEGSVSTLKIQRTERGDSAVYLCASSLQGLSTDTQYFGPGTRLTVL.

This chain links TRBV9 with TRBJ2-2; 8 bases agree with TRBD1. The CDR3 loop spans 15 amino acids. Looked up from germline, CDR1 is SGDLS and CDR2 is YYNGEE. J was trimmed by 3 bases and V by 3 bases; bases with no gene match: 4. CDR3 sequence: CASSGQGKDTGELFF. The CDR3 DNA sequence: TGTGCCAGCAGCGGACAGGGGAAGGACACCGGGGAGCTGTTTTTT.